This is a list of T cell receptor beta chains from one sample in a study of CD8 T cells in Susac syndrome. TCRdb processed the immunoSEQ multiplex PCR reads anew with MiXCR; each CDR3 protein has one entry. Among fewer than 200,000 distinct CDR3 sequences listed, roughly 94% were seen once. The sequenced sample was CD4+ T cells from PBMCs. The origin of the receptors is a human donor in good health. Each CDR3 is given with its conserved first and last residue. A D gene is named only where the DNA matches it firmly. Only part of the rows carry a size: once, few, many, or a class if the clone is expanded.

TRBD2	.	TRBV11-2	TRBJ2-7	CASARTSLYYEQYF	TGTGCCAGCGCTAGGACTAGCCTATACTACGAGCAGTACTTC
.	.	TRBV20-1	TRBJ1-5	CSASTGPNQPQHF	TGCAGTGCTAGCACGGGACCGAATCAGCCCCAGCATTTT
TRBD2	.	TRBV5-4	TRBJ2-3	CASSSWTSGSSDTQYF	TGTGCCAGCAGCTCTTGGACTAGCGGGAGTTCGGATACGCAGTATTTT
.	.	TRBV29-1	TRBJ1-1	CSARLSMNTEAFF	TGCAGCGCGAGACTTAGCATGAACACTGAAGCTTTCTTT
.	once	TRBV7-2	TRBJ1-4	CASSFRGDQKLFF	TGTGCCAGCAGCTTCAGGGGAGATCAAAAACTGTTTTTT
.	.	TRBV30	TRBJ1-2	CAWSQYGQGDYGYTF	TGTGCCTGGAGCCAATACGGGCAGGGAGACTATGGCTACACCTTC
TRBD2	.	TRBV6-6	TRBJ2-7	CASKGNIAGVEQYF	TGTGCCAGCAAGGGGAACATAGCGGGAGTCGAGCAGTACTTC
TRBD1	.	TRBV29-1	TRBJ1-2	CSDDRGLDGYTF	TGCAGTGACGACAGGGGATTAGATGGCTACACCTTC
.	.	TRBV30	TRBJ2-7	CAWKWPGTDYEQYF	TGTGCCTGGAAATGGCCTGGGACGGACTACGAGCAGTACTTC
TRBD2	.	TRBV20-1	TRBJ2-7	CSAREGLAGVEYF	TGCAGTGCTAGAGAGGGACTAGCGGGGGTGGAGTACTTC
.	.	TRBV27	TRBJ2-2	CASSLSRVAAGELFF	TGTGCCAGCAGTTTATCGAGGGTGGCCGCGGGGGAGCTGTTTTTT
.	.	TRBV28	TRBJ2-3	CASSPLGRSPDTQYF	TGTGCCAGCAGCCCCCTGGGGAGGAGCCCAGATACGCAGTATTTT
TRBD1	.	TRBV4-3	TRBJ2-4	CASSQAGTGLLGKNIQYF	TGCGCCAGCAGCCAAGCCGGGACAGGACTTCTTGGCAAAAACATTCAGTACTTC
.	.	TRBV29-1	TRBJ2-1	CSVEDVSYNEQFF	TGCAGCGTTGAGGACGTTTCCTACAATGAGCAGTTCTTC
.	.	TRBV18	TRBJ2-2	CASSPQGPANTGELFF	TGTGCCAGCTCACCACAGGGGCCAGCCAACACCGGGGAGCTGTTTTTT
.	.	TRBV15	TRBJ2-2	CATRGQSGGGELFF	TGTGCCACCAGGGGCCAGTCGGGTGGTGGGGAGCTGTTTTTT
.	.	TRBV27	TRBJ2-3	CASSGSGTDTQYF	TGTGCCAGCAGCGGTAGCGGCACAGATACGCAGTATTTT
TRBD2	.	TRBV7-2	TRBJ2-7	CASTPGLASYEQYF	TGTGCCAGCACCCCGGGACTAGCTTCCTACGAGCAGTACTTC
TRBD2	.	TRBV18	TRBJ2-5	CASSPSLAGGEETQYF	TGTGCCAGCTCACCATCGTTAGCGGGAGGAGAGGAGACCCAGTACTTC
.	.	TRBV20-1	TRBJ2-7	CSARDEGEQYF	TGCAGTGCTAGGGATGAGGGAGAGCAGTACTTC
.	.	TRBV7-9	TRBJ2-5	CASSPKTRLGETQYF	TGTGCCAGCAGCCCAAAGACTAGGTTGGGAGAGACCCAGTACTTC
.	.	TRBV15	TRBJ1-1	CATSRQLNTEAFF	TGTGCCACCAGTAGACAGCTGAACACTGAAGCTTTCTTT
.	few	TRBV6-1	TRBJ1-2	CASSEDWTGGYTF	TGTGCCAGCAGTGAAGACTGGACTGGTGGCTACACCTTC
.	.	TRBV3-1	TRBJ2-3	CASSQDLGTSTDTQYF	TGTGCCAGCAGCCAAGATCTGGGCACGAGCACAGATACGCAGTATTTT
.	once	TRBV9	TRBJ2-5	CASSKGQSETQYF	TGTGCCAGCAGCAAAGGACAGTCGGAGACCCAGTACTTC
.	.	TRBV27	TRBJ2-2	CASSLRRAGTGELFF	TGTGCCAGCAGTTTACGCAGGGCTGGCACCGGGGAGCTGTTTTTT
.	.	TRBV29-1	TRBJ1-2	CSVVGLGPGGDGYTF	TGCAGCGTGGTTGGCCTAGGACCCGGAGGAGATGGCTACACCTTC
.	.	TRBV30	TRBJ2-1	CAWSRDPASEQFF	TGTGCCTGGAGTCGGGACCCCGCAAGTGAGCAGTTCTTC
.	.	TRBV2	TRBJ1-5	CASRFTGQPQHF	TGTGCCAGCAGGTTTACAGGCCAGCCCCAGCATTTT
.	.	TRBV11-3	TRBJ2-1	CASSLENLPTNEQFF	TGTGCCAGCAGCTTAGAGAACCTCCCAACCAATGAGCAGTTCTTC
TRBD2	.	TRBV20-1	TRBJ2-7	CTGLAGGPEQYF	TGCACTGGACTAGCGGGAGGGCCCGAGCAGTACTTC
.	.	TRBV6-5	TRBJ1-2	CASRSEWPNYGYTF	TGTGCCAGCAGATCAGAGTGGCCAAACTATGGCTACACCTTC
.	.	TRBV9	TRBJ2-1	CASSQRRDVNNEQFF	TGTGCCAGCAGCCAACGGAGAGACGTGAACAATGAGCAGTTCTTC
TRBD2	.	TRBV3-1	TRBJ2-3	CASSPRGRESSDTQYF	TGTGCCAGCAGCCCCCGAGGGCGGGAGTCATCAGATACGCAGTATTTT